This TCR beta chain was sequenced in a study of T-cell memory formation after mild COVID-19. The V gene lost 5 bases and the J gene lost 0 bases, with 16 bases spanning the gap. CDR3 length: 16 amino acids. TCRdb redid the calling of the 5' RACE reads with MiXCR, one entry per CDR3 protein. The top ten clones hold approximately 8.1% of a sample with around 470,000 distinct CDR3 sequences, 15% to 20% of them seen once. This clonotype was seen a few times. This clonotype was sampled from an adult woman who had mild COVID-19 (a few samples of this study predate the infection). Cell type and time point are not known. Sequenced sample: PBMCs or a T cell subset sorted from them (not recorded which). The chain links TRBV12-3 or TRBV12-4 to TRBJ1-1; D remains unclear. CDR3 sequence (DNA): TGTGCCAGCAGTCCACCCTCTTCGACGGTGAACACTGAAGCTTTCTTT. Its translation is CASSPPSSTVNTEAFF.